The rows below give T cell receptor beta chains drawn from one sample of a study of T cell changes during pregnancy in multiple sclerosis. Clones were sequenced by immunoSEQ multiplex PCR, and TCRdb holds only the in-frame ones, with some missing. The sample shows roughly 70,000 clones, almost 95% of them seen only once. The sequences come from peripheral blood, collected before pregnancy. Receptor source: a female donor with multiple sclerosis, enrolled in a pregnancy study. The CDR3 runs from the conserved cysteine through the conserved F or W. The D gene is left open where the match is weak. Only part of the rows carry a size: once, few, many, or a class if the clone is expanded.

J gene	clone size	D gene	V gene	CDR3 protein	CDR3 DNA
TRBJ1-1	-	-	TRBV25-1	CASSGTMVGAFF	TGTGCCAGCAGTGGGACAATGGTAGGAGCTTTCTTT
TRBJ2-5	-	TRBD2	TRBV18	CASSPGLAEFQYF	TGTGCCAGCTCACCAGGGCTAGCGGAATTCCAGTACTTC
TRBJ2-3	-	-	TRBV7-3	CASSLAGTSTDTQYF	TGTGCCAGCAGCTTAGCGGGAACTAGCACAGATACGCAGTATTTT
TRBJ1-5	-	-	TRBV4-2	CASSQDRAGYQPQHF	TGTGCCAGCAGCCAAGACCGAGCAGGTTATCAGCCCCAGCATTTT
TRBJ2-1	-	-	TRBV5-4	CASSNPGGLSYNEQFF	TGTGCCAGCAGCAACCCAGGGGGACTTTCCTACAATGAGCAGTTCTTC
TRBJ1-1	-	-	TRBV4-2	CASSQERGTEAFF	TGTGCCAGCAGCCAAGAAAGGGGGACCGAAGCTTTCTTT
TRBJ2-4	-	-	TRBV15	CATSRDPTGSAKNIQYF	TGTGCCACCAGCAGAGATCCTACAGGGAGCGCCAAAAACATTCAGTACTTC
TRBJ2-1	once	TRBD2	TRBV28	CASSFLGLAGGGNEQFF	TGTGCCAGCAGTTTCCTTGGACTAGCGGGAGGTGGTAATGAGCAGTTCTTC
TRBJ1-2	-	-	TRBV5-6	CASSGRGRRNYGYTF	TGTGCCAGCAGCGGGCGGGGACGTAGGAACTATGGCTACACCTTC
TRBJ1-2	-	TRBD1	TRBV4-2	CASSQETGVPSSGYTF	TGTGCCAGCAGCCAGGAGACAGGGGTTCCCTCGTCTGGCTACACCTTC
TRBJ1-3	-	-	TRBV5-1	CASSRDRSSGNTIYF	TGCGCCAGCAGCCGGGATCGGAGCTCTGGAAACACCATATATTTT
TRBJ2-7	-	-	TRBV13	CASSLGVRGYEQYF	TGTGCCAGCAGCTTAGGGGTCAGGGGCTACGAGCAGTACTTC
TRBJ2-1	-	-	TRBV28	CASSKTNLYNEQFF	TGTGCCAGCAGTAAAACTAACCTTTACAATGAGCAGTTCTTC
TRBJ1-4	-	-	TRBV7-2	CASSLRGGNEKLFF	TGTGCCAGCAGCTTAAGGGGGGGAAATGAAAAACTGTTTTTT
TRBJ2-1	-	-	TRBV21-1	CASSKPARDRGSNNEQFF	TGTGCCAGCAGCAAACCGGCCCGGGACAGAGGTTCCAACAATGAGCAGTTCTTC
TRBJ2-2	-	TRBD1	TRBV7-6	CASSLDSGSQGVTGELFF	TGTGCCAGCAGCTTAGATTCGGGTTCACAGGGGGTCACCGGGGAGCTGTTTTTT
TRBJ1-2	-	-	TRBV30	CAWSVRGNYGYTF	TGTGCCTGGAGTGTACGCGGCAACTATGGCTACACCTTC
TRBJ1-1	once	-	TRBV18	CASSQGQNTEAFF	TGTGCCAGCTCACAGGGACAGAACACTGAAGCTTTCTTT
TRBJ1-2	-	-	TRBV19	CASSPPGRGYTF	TGTGCCAGTAGCCCCCCGGGGAGGGGCTACACCTTC
TRBJ1-3	-	-	TRBV29-1	CSVATGSGNTIYF	TGCAGCGTAGCTACAGGGTCTGGAAACACCATATATTTT
TRBJ2-3	-	TRBD2	TRBV7-6	CASSLAALAGVPDTQYF	TGTGCCAGCAGCTTAGCAGCTCTAGCGGGAGTACCAGATACGCAGTATTTT
TRBJ1-4	-	-	TRBV30	CAWSVRQAANEKLFF	TGTGCCTGGAGTGTTCGGCAGGCAGCTAATGAAAAACTGTTTTTT
TRBJ2-1	-	TRBD1	TRBV7-9	CASSSIPRDSNWDEQFF	TGTGCCAGCAGCTCCATCCCCCGGGACAGTAATTGGGATGAGCAGTTCTTC
TRBJ1-1	-	TRBD1	TRBV5-6	CASSDRTGAIMAFF	TGTGCCAGCAGCGACCGGACAGGGGCCATAATGGCTTTCTTT
TRBJ1-1	-	TRBD1	TRBV28	CASRFLTGGFTEAFF	TGTGCCAGCAGATTTTTAACAGGGGGTTTCACTGAAGCTTTCTTT
TRBJ2-7	-	TRBD2	TRBV4-2	CASSQDGSGTYEQYF	TGTGCCAGCAGCCAAGACGGGAGCGGGACCTACGAGCAGTACTTC
TRBJ1-2	once	-	TRBV6-5	CASSYQNTGSRGYTF	TGTGCCAGCAGTTACCAAAATACAGGTAGTCGTGGCTACACCTTC
TRBJ1-1	-	TRBD1	TRBV28	CASGTGALNTEAFF	TGTGCCAGCGGGACAGGGGCCCTTAACACTGAAGCTTTCTTT
TRBJ1-1	-	TRBD1	TRBV6-5	CASSHRGDTEAFF	TGTGCCAGCAGTCACAGGGGGGACACTGAAGCTTTCTTT
TRBJ2-7	-	TRBD1	TRBV6-6	CASSYPPGQDSYEQYF	TGTGCCAGCAGTTACCCGCCGGGACAGGACTCCTACGAGCAGTACTTC
TRBJ2-1	-	-	TRBV7-9	CASSTVLAGGDNEQFF	TGTGCCAGCAGCACGGTACTAGCCGGAGGGGACAATGAGCAGTTCTTC
TRBJ1-5	-	TRBD1	TRBV10-3	CAISSPTGEENQPQHF	TGTGCCATCAGTTCCCCGACAGGGGAAGAGAATCAGCCCCAGCATTTT
TRBJ2-7	-	TRBD2	TRBV14	CASKSTSGRPYEQYF	TGTGCCAGCAAATCGACTAGCGGGAGGCCATACGAGCAGTACTTC
TRBJ1-3	-	-	TRBV6-6	CASSSGSGNTIYF	TGTGCCAGCAGTTCAGGGTCTGGAAACACCATATATTTT
TRBJ1-5	-	-	TRBV28	CASISPPSGQPQHF	TGTGCCAGCATTTCGCCTCCTTCGGGACAGCCCCAGCATTTT
TRBJ2-2	-	-	TRBV9	CASSEVSRESGELFF	TGTGCCAGCAGCGAGGTGTCGCGGGAATCCGGGGAGCTGTTTTTT